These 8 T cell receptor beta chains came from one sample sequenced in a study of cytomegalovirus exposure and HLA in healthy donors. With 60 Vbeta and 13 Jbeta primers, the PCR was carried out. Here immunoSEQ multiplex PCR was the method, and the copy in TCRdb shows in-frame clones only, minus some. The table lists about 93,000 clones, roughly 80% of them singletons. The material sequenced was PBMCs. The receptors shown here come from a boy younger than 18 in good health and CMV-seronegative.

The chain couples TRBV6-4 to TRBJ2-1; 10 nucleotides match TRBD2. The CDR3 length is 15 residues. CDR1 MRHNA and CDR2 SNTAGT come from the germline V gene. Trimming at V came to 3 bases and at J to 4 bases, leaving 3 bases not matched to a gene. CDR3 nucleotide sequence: TGTGCCAGCAGTGAGAGGACTAGCGGTTACAATGAGCAGTTCTTC. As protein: CASSERTSGYNEQFF.

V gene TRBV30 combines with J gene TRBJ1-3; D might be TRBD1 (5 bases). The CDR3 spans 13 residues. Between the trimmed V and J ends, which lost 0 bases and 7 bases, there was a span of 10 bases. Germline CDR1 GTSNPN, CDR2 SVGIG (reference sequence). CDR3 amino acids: CAWSVPGINTIYF. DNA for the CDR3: TGTGCCTGGAGTGTCCCAGGGATCAACACCATATATTTT.

For the CDR3, the DNA is TGTGCCAGCAGTTTCCGGACTCAAGAGACCCAGTACTTC. Its protein is CASSFRTQETQYF. The rearrangement links TRBV27 to TRBJ2-5; TRBD2 is a possible D gene (5 bases). V was clipped by 3 bases and J by 2 bases, with 7 bases between them. The CDR3 is 13 amino acids. Germline V lookup: CDR1 MNHEY, CDR2 SMNVEV (reference sequence).

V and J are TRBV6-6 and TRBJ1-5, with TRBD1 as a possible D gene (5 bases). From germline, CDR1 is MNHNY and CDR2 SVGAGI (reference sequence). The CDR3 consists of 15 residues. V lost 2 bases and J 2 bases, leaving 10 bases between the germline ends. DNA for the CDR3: TGTGCCAGCAGTTACAAGGGGTCGGGCAATCAGCCCCAGCATTTT. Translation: CASSYKGSGNQPQHF.

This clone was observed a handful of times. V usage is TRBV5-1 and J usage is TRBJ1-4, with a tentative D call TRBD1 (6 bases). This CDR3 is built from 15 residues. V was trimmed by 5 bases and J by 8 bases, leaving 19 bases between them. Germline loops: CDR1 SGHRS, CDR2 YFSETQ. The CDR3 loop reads CASSRGSGGQEKLFF. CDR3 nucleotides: TGCGCCAGCAGTCGAGGGTCCGGGGGGCAGGAAAAACTGTTTTTT.

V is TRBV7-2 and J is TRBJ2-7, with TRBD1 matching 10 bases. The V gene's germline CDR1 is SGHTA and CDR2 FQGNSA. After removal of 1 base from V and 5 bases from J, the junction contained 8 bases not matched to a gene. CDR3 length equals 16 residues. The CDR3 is CASSLEMGTGVHEQYF. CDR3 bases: TGTGCCAGCAGCTTAGAAATGGGGACAGGGGTTCACGAGCAGTACTTC.

DNA of the CDR3: TGCGCCAGCAAAAAGCGGGCCGACAGTGCAGATACGCAGTATTTT. Translated, it gives CASKKRADSADTQYF. V gene TRBV5-1 combines with J gene TRBJ2-3; D might be TRBD2 (6 bases). Germline-derived CDR1 and CDR2 are SGHRS and YFSETQ. V lost 6 bases, J lost 4 bases, and 18 bases lay in between. The CDR3 length is 15 residues.

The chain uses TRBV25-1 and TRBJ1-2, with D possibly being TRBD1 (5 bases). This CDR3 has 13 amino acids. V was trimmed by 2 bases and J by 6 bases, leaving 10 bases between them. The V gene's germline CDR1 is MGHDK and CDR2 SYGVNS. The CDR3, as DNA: TGTGCCAGCAGTGAAAATGGAGGGGATGGCTACACCTTC. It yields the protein CASSENGGDGYTF.